A single sample is the source of the 29 T cell receptor beta chains below, sequenced in a study of blood T cell repertoires in COVID-19. Repertoires were generated with immunoSEQ multiplex PCR, while TCRdb's copy carries only in-frame clones and drops some. There are around 290,000 clones in the sample; less than 90% occur only once, and around 13% lies in the top ten. The sample was peripheral blood. The receptors were sampled from a woman in her seventies with COVID-19, enrolled during active disease.

The V call is TRBV10-3, the J call TRBJ2-5, with 9 bases aligning to TRBD2. Germline assignment: CDR1 ENHRY and CDR2 SYGVKD. V gave up 2 bases and J gave up 1 base; unmatched junction bases: 2. The CDR3 sequence is 15 residues long. The CDR3 spells CAISETSGSQETQYF. CDR3 coding DNA: TGTGCCATCAGTGAGACTAGCGGGTCCCAAGAGACCCAGTACTTC.

The chain is built from TRBV27 and TRBJ1-6, with a weak D call TRBD1 (6 bases). CDR3 size: 12 residues. The V gene's germline CDR1 is MNHEY and CDR2 SMNVEV (reference sequence). Trimming stripped 9 bases from V and 7 bases from J, with 10 bases between. The CDR3 region is CASSTGNSPLHF. The CDR3 DNA follows: TGTGCCAGTTCAACAGGGAATTCACCCCTCCACTTT.

The chain has TRBV9 and TRBJ2-3, with D maybe TRBD2 (5 bases). The CDR3 extends over 12 amino acids. Germline CDR1 is SGDLS and CDR2 is YYNGEE. With 4 bases removed from V and 4 bases from J, the gap between germline ends came to 7 bases. The CDR3 DNA follows: TGTGCCAGCAGCCCGGAGGCAGATACGCAGTATTTT. It yields the protein CASSPEADTQYF.

This clone turned up a few times. The chain recombines TRBV6-6 with TRBJ1-3, with no clear D. V lost 0 bases and J 4 bases, leaving 13 bases between the germline ends. In germline, CDR1 is MNHNY, CDR2 SVGAGI (reference sequence). The CDR3 is 16 residues long. CDR3 sequence reads: CASSYSRAVGGNTIYF. Here the CDR3 DNA reads TGTGCCAGCAGTTACTCGAGGGCAGTAGGAGGAAACACCATATATTTT.

This clone showed up just a few times. Without the conserved terminal phenylalanine or tryptophan, this CDR3 likely stems from a read error. The limits of the CDR3 on the DNA are not certain, so only TCRdb's listed CDR3 is given. The chain couples TRBV20-1 to TRBJ1-2; the table names TRBD1, a call not compared with the DNA. Germline CDR1 DFQATT, CDR2 SNEGSKA (reference sequence). The CDR3 region is 10 residues in length, termini included. The CDR3 region is CSARNDRQIT.

V gene TRBV5-6 combines with J gene TRBJ2-3; D is uncertain. V was trimmed by 4 bases and J by 0 bases, leaving 12 bases between them. The germline CDR1 and CDR2 sequences are SGHDT and YYEEEE. The CDR3 length is 15 residues. CDR3 sequence reads: CASSPLSESTDTQYF. The CDR3 DNA follows: TGTGCCAGCAGCCCTTTGAGCGAGAGCACAGATACGCAGTATTTT. The full variable domain, rest sourced from reference TRBV5-6 and TRBJ2-3, is DAGVTQSPTHLIKTRGQQVTLRCSPKSGHDTVSWYQQALGQGPQFIFQYYEEEERQRGNFPDRFSGHQFPNYSSELNVNALLLGDSALYLCASSPLSESTDTQYFGPGTRLTVL.

The CDR3 bases are TGTGCCAGTAGTCCCCGACTAGCGGGGGGGCCGAAATACAATGAGCAGTTCTTC. Translation: CASSPRLAGGPKYNEQFF. The V call is TRBV19, the J call TRBJ2-1; 14 bases match TRBD2. After removal of 5 bases from V and 4 bases from J, the junction contained 10 bases not matched to a gene. The length of the CDR3 is 18 residues. From germline, CDR1 is LNHDA and CDR2 SQIVND (reference sequence).

V is TRBV5-1 and J is TRBJ2-7; D possibly corresponds to TRBD1 (5 bases). Germline lookup yields CDR1 SGHRS and CDR2 YFSETQ. The CDR3 totals 14 residues. V lost 4 bases to trimming and J lost 3 bases, with 14 bases between them. The CDR3 is CASSMEGAIYEQYF. In nucleotides, the CDR3 is TGCGCCAGCAGCATGGAAGGGGCGATCTACGAGCAGTACTTC. Full variable domain (outside the CDR3, taken from reference TRBV5-1 and TRBJ2-7): KAGVTQTPRYLIKTRGQQVTLSCSPISGHRSVSWYQQTPGQGLQFLFEYFSETQRNKGNFPGRFSGRQFSNSRSEMNVSTLELGDSALYLCASSMEGAIYEQYFGPGTRLTVT.

The gene calls are TRBV27 and TRBJ2-7; D unresolved. The V gene's germline CDR1 is MNHEY and CDR2 SMNVEV (reference sequence). This CDR3 has 14 residues. The ends were cut back, 3 bases at V and 4 bases at J, with 13 bases in the middle. The CDR3 region is CASSLTGPSYEQYF. The CDR3, as DNA: TGTGCCAGCAGTTTGACCGGTCCTAGTTACGAGCAGTACTTC.

V usage is TRBV6-5 and J usage is TRBJ2-7, with a tentative D call TRBD2 (6 bases). The CDR3 sequence is 13 residues long. CDR1 is MNHEY and CDR2 is SVGAGI in the germline V gene. Trimming removed 0 bases from V and 7 bases from J, with 10 bases in between. The CDR3 here is CASSYSWGREQYF. The CDR3 DNA reads TGTGCCAGCAGTTACTCGTGGGGGAGGGAGCAGTACTTC.

The CDR3 is CASSSLRGHTEAFF. The CDR3 region has the DNA TGTGCCAGCAGTTCCCTCAGGGGGCACACTGAAGCTTTCTTT. The rearrangement joins TRBV6-5 to TRBJ1-1, with TRBD1 matching over 8 bases. The germline V gene encodes CDR1 MNHEY and CDR2 SVGAGI. J lost 3 bases, V lost 4 bases, and 4 bases had no gene match. The CDR3 covers 14 residues.

V is TRBV19 and J is TRBJ1-1; D remains ambiguous. CDR1 and CDR2 from the germline V gene are LNHDA and SQIVND (reference sequence). The CDR3 consists of 16 residues. Trimming stripped 3 bases from V and 0 bases from J, with 14 bases between. CDR3 nucleotide sequence: TGTGCCAGTAGTATCCGAGGGTCCTCCATGAACACTGAAGCTTTCTTT. This sequence encodes CASSIRGSSMNTEAFF.

This clone has a single count. CDR3 amino acids: CASSEARARDRGLLYSNQPQHF. DNA of the CDR3: TGTGCCAGCAGTGAAGCGAGAGCCAGGGACAGGGGGCTTTTATATAGCAATCAGCCCCAGCATTTT. The J gene is TRBJ1-5, the V gene TRBV6-1, with 12 nucleotides matching TRBD1. V was pared by 0 bases and J by 0 bases, with 15 bases of the junction left unmatched. The CDR3 covers 22 residues. Per germline, CDR1 MNHNS and CDR2 SASEGT.

The chain has TRBV7-2 and TRBJ1-1; weak D call: TRBD1 (6 bases). Germline V gene data show CDR1 as SGHTA and CDR2 as FQGNSA. V was shortened by 3 bases and J by 0 bases, with 8 bases between the two germline ends. The CDR3 contains 14 residues. This CDR3 is CASSFDRLNTEAFF. CDR3 sequence (DNA): TGTGCCAGCAGCTTCGACAGGCTGAACACTGAAGCTTTCTTT.

This chain links TRBV30 with TRBJ2-5, with TRBD2 as a possible D gene (7 bases). The V gene's germline CDR1 is GTSNPN and CDR2 SVGIG (reference sequence). The CDR3 runs to 15 residues. Deletions cut 1 base from V and 1 base from J, with 13 bases between. CDR3 coding DNA: TGTGCCTGGAGTGCCCCGAGGGGGGGCCAAGAGACCCAGTACTTC. It translates to CAWSAPRGGQETQYF. Supplemented by reference TRBV30 and TRBJ2-5, the full variable domain reads SQTIHQWPATLVQPVGSPLSLECTVEGTSNPNLYWYRQAAGRGLQLLFYSVGIGQISSEVPQNLSASRPQDRQFILSSKKLLLSDSGFYLCAWSAPRGGQETQYFGPGTRLLVL.

This clone was seen once. This chain connects TRBV7-2 to TRBJ1-3, with TRBD1 as a possible D gene (5 bases). V lost 2 bases and J lost 4, with 9 bases in between. Germline loops: CDR1 SGHTA, CDR2 FQGNSA. The CDR3 is made up of 14 amino acids. CDR3 residues: CASSLLGLGNTIYF. CDR3 DNA sequence: TGTGCCAGCAGCTTACTGGGGCTCGGAAACACCATATATTTT. Full variable domain (outside the CDR3, taken from reference TRBV7-2 and TRBJ1-3): GAGVSQSPSNKVTEKGKDVELRCDPISGHTALYWYRQSLGQGLEFLIYFQGNSAPDKSGLPSDRFSAERTGGSVSTLTIQRTQQEDSAVYLCASSLLGLGNTIYFGEGSWLTVV.

V and J are TRBV19 and TRBJ2-2, with D tentatively TRBD2 (5 bases). CDR3 size: 14 residues. Germline CDR1 reads LNHDA; CDR2 reads SQIVND (reference sequence). V was pared by 10 bases and J by 0 bases, with 12 bases between. For the CDR3, the DNA is TGTGCCACCTCGGACTTTCCGAACACCGGGGAGCTGTTTTTT. Protein product: CATSDFPNTGELFF. Full variable domain (remainder filled in from reference TRBV19 and TRBJ2-2): DGGITQSPKYLFRKEGQNVTLSCEQNLNHDAMYWYRQDPGQGLRLIYYSQIVNDFQKGDIAEGYSVSREKKESFPLTVTSAQKNPTAFYLCATSDFPNTGELFFGEGSRLTVL.

The gene calls are TRBV27 and TRBJ1-5; D possibly corresponds to TRBD1 (5 bases). The CDR3 extends over 13 amino acids. Deletions cut 3 bases from V and 7 bases from J, with 10 bases between. Germline CDR1 and CDR2: MNHEY and SMNVEV (reference sequence). CDR3 DNA: TGTGCCAGCAGTTTTACGGGGGAACAGCCCCAGCATTTT. Translation gives CASSFTGEQPQHF.

The rearrangement links TRBV7-8 to TRBJ1-2; D not certain. CDR1 and CDR2 from the germline V gene are SGHVS and FQNEAQ. The CDR3 totals 13 residues. V gave up 7 bases and J gave up 4 bases, with 13 bases separating them. The DNA of the CDR3 is TGTGCCAGCACCCCCCGGAGCGGCTATGGCTACACCTTC. Protein sequence: CASTPRSGYGYTF. The whole variable domain, remainder taken from reference TRBV7-8 and TRBJ1-2, is GAGVSQSPRYKVAKRGQDVALRCDPISGHVSLFWYQQALGQGPEFLTYFQNEAQLDKSGLPSDRFFAERPEGSVSTLKIQRTQQEDSAVYLCASTPRSGYGYTFGSGTRLTVV.

The gene calls are TRBV2 and TRBJ1-5; D is undetermined. The germline V gene has CDR1 SNHLY and CDR2 FYNNEI. The CDR3 runs 15 residues. Trimming took off 0 bases at V and 6 bases at J, with 12 bases between the two ends. The DNA for the CDR3 is TGTGCCAGCAGTGAAGCTGTCCTATCTGGTCAGCCCCAGCATTTT. As protein: CASSEAVLSGQPQHF.

This clone has only a few counts. CDR3 residues: CASSRPGAIDYTF. The CDR3 bases are TGTGCCAGCAGTCGCCCAGGGGCCATTGACTACACCTTC. This chain uses TRBV28 with TRBJ1-2; D is perhaps TRBD1 (6 bases). The CDR3 sequence is 13 residues long. V dropped 5 bases and J dropped 10 bases, with 17 bases sitting between them. The germline V gene has CDR1 MDHEN and CDR2 SYDVKM.

The chain links TRBV6-2 or TRBV6-3 to TRBJ2-5; D ambiguous. The CDR3 runs to 13 residues. CDR1 MNHEY and CDR2 SVGEGT come from the germline V gene. The V and J ends lost 4 bases and 2 bases respectively, with 8 bases between them. In DNA form, the CDR3 reads TGTGCCAGCAGTTCACAGTCACAAGAGACCCAGTACTTC. This codes for CASSSQSQETQYF.

There are a few counts of this clone. The V and J genes are TRBV2 and TRBJ1-1; D is undetermined. Looked up from germline, CDR1 is SNHLY and CDR2 is FYNNEI. The CDR3 is made up of 15 amino acids. V lost 3 bases and J lost 4, with 15 bases in between. The CDR3 loop is CASSEVVFGVTEAFF. Here the CDR3 DNA reads TGTGCCAGCAGTGAGGTAGTATTCGGGGTCACTGAAGCTTTCTTT.

V is TRBV9 and J is TRBJ2-7; 7 bases line up with TRBD2. V shed 0 bases and J 6 bases; nucleotides not matched to a gene: 9. The CDR3 spans 15 residues. Germline V gives CDR1 SGDLS, CDR2 YYNGEE. As DNA, the CDR3 is TGTGCCAGCAGCGTAGGGCTAGCGGCCCTCGGCGAGCAGTACTTC. As protein: CASSVGLAALGEQYF.

This clone has just one count. This rearrangement joins TRBV7-9 to TRBJ1-4; D is possibly TRBD1 (6 bases). Trimming pared 0 bases from V and 5 bases from J, leaving 13 bases between. From germline, CDR1 is SEHNR and CDR2 FQNEAQ (reference sequence). The CDR3 sequence is 16 residues long. Written as DNA, the CDR3 is TGTGCCAGCAGCTTAGCCGGGACATCGGACAATGAAAAACTGTTTTTT. This encodes CASSLAGTSDNEKLFF.

The chain links TRBV6-5 to TRBJ1-5, with D unclear. The V gene lost 8 bases and the J gene lost 5 bases, with 16 bases spanning the gap. Germline-derived CDR1 and CDR2 are MNHEY and SVGAGI. CDR3 size: 14 residues. The CDR3 DNA sequence: TGTGCCAGCTACGGGGAAAGGGCTTATCAGCCCCAGCATTTT. Translated: CASYGERAYQPQHF.

The chain links TRBV7-7 to TRBJ2-5; tentatively, D is TRBD2 (6 bases). This CDR3 comprises 15 residues. V was shortened by 3 bases and J by 1 base, with 12 bases between the two germline ends. Per the germline V gene, CDR1 is SSHAT and CDR2 is FNYEAQ (reference sequence). CDR3 nucleotides: TGTGCCAGCAGCTTGGTGGCGGGGTCCCAAGAGACCCAGTACTTC. Translation gives CASSLVAGSQETQYF.

Remarks on this clone: Different DNA sequences within this sample yield the same CDR3. The chain combines TRBV11-2 with TRBJ2-7, with 8 bases fitting TRBD1. CDR3 length: 14 amino acids. V was pared by 1 base and J by 1 base, with 0 bases of the junction left unmatched. CDR1 SGHAT and CDR2 FQNNGV come from the germline V gene. The CDR3 loop reads CASSLGTGSYEQYF. The CDR3 DNA follows: TGTGCCAGCAGCTTAGGGACAGGGTCCTACGAGCAGTACTTC.

The chain carries TRBV2 and TRBJ2-1; 14 bases align to TRBD2. V dropped 7 bases and J dropped 10; count of bases not matched to a gene: 12. CDR1 is SNHLY, CDR2 FYNNEI, per germline. CDR3 length: 16 amino acids. The CDR3 spells CASKLRGLAGEEEQFF. The CDR3, as DNA: TGTGCCAGCAAACTTAGGGGACTAGCGGGGGAAGAAGAGCAGTTCTTC.